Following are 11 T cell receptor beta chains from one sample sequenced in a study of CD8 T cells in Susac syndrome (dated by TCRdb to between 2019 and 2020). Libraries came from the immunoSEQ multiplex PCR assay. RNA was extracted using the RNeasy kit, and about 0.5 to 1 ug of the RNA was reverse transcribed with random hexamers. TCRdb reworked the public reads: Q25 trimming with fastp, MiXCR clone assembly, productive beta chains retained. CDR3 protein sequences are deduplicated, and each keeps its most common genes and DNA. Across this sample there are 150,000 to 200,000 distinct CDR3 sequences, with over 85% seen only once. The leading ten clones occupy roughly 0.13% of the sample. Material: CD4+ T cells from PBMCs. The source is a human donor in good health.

The CDR3 region is CASHGAGANVLTF. CDR3 nucleotide sequence: TGTGCCAGCCACGGGGCAGGGGCCAACGTCCTGACTTTC. The J gene is TRBJ2-6, the V gene TRBV2, with D perhaps matching TRBD1 or TRBD2 (5 bases each). Germline values: CDR1 SNHLY, CDR2 FYNNEI. Trimming removed 8 bases at V and 4 bases at J, with 9 bases between. The CDR3 spans 13 residues.

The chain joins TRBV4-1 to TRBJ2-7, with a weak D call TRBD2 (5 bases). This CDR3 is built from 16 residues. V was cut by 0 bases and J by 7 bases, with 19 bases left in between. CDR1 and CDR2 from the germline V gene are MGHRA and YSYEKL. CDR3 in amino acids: CASSQDHRGKMGEQYF. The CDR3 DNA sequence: TGCGCCAGCAGCCAAGATCACCGGGGAAAGATGGGGGAGCAGTACTTC.

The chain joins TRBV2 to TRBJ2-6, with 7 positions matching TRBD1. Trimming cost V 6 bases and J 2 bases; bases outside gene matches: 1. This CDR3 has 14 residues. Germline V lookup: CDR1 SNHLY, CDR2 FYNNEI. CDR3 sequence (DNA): TGTGCCAGCAGGGACAGGACTGGGGCCAACGTCCTGACTTTC. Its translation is CASRDRTGANVLTF.

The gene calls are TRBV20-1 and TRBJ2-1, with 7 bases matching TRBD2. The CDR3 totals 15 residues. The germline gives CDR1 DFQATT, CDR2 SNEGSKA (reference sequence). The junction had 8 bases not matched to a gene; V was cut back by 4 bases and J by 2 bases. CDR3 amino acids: CSAKEAGRTYNEQFF. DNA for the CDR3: TGCAGTGCTAAGGAAGCGGGGCGCACCTACAATGAGCAGTTCTTC.

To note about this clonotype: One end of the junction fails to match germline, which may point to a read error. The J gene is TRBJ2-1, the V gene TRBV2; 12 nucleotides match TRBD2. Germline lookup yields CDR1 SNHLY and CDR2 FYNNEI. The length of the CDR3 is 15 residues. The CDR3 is CASSPGLAGYSEQFF. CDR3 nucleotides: TGTGCCAGCAGTCCCGGACTAGCGGGGTACAGTGAGCAGTTCTTC.

CDR3 DNA sequence: TGTGCCTCTACCTGGGGGGGGATGGGCTCTGGGGCCAACGTCCTGACTTTC. Amino acid sequence: CASTWGGMGSGANVLTF. The rearrangement links TRBV5-6 to TRBJ2-6, with 7 bases matching TRBD2. From germline, CDR1 is SGHDT and CDR2 YYEEEE. Trimming cost V 10 bases and J 0 bases; bases outside gene matches: 13. The CDR3 is made up of 17 amino acids.

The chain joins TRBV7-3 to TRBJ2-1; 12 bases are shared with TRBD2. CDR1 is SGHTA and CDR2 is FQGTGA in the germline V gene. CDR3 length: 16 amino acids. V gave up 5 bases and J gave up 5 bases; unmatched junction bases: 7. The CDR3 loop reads CASSQLTSGGHNEQFF. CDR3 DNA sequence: TGTGCCAGCAGCCAACTTACTAGCGGGGGGCACAATGAGCAGTTCTTC.

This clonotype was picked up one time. The CDR3 DNA sequence: TGTGCCTCCCAACCCCCGAACACTGAAGCTTTCTTT. Translated, it gives CASQPPNTEAFF. V gene TRBV9 combines with J gene TRBJ1-1; D is unclear. Germline loops: CDR1 SGDLS, CDR2 YYNGEE. The V and J ends lost 10 bases and 1 base respectively, with 11 bases between them. The CDR3 sequence is 12 residues long.

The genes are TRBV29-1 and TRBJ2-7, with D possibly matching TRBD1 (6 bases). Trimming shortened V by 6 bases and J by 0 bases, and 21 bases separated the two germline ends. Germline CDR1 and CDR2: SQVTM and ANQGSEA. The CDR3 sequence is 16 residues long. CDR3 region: CSVVRPGHRTSYEQYF. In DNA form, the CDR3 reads TGCAGCGTGGTACGACCGGGACACCGAACCTCCTACGAGCAGTACTTC.

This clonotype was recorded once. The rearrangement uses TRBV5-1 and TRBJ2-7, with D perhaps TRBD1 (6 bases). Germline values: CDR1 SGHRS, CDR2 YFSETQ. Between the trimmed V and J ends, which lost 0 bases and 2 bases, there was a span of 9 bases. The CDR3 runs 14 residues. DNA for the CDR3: TGCGCCAGCAGCTTGGAAGGGGGAGCCTACGAGCAGTACTTC. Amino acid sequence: CASSLEGGAYEQYF.

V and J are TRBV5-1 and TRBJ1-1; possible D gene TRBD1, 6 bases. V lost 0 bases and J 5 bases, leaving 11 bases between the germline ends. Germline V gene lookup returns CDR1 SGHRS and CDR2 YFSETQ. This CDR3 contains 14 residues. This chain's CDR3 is CASSLDRVETEAFF. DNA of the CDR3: TGCGCCAGCAGCTTGGACAGGGTGGAAACTGAAGCTTTCTTT.